This TCR beta chain was identified during a study of shared clonotypes between healthy human individuals (dated by TCRdb to about 2020). In the study overall: Three men and two women, aged 18 to 49 years, made up the cohort. Per donor, three plates each were used for CD4 naive and CD4 memory, two for CD8 naive, and one for CD8 memory. To estimate repertoire size and how much clonotypes are shared between individuals, the study performed deep sequencing of blood TCR repertoires from about five healthy adults. Libraries were prepared and TCR repertoires were sequenced by different laboratories using diverse techniques, in order to increase sequencing depth and limit assay-specific biases. Each donor's leukapheresis produced roughly between roughly 0.85 and 10 billion PBMCs. The research as a whole found: When several donors were compared, the shared fraction of clonotypes was about 5% for naive CD4, less than 4% for naive CD8, 2% to 2.5% for memory CD4, and 0.4% for memory CD8. Estimated clonotype richness was generally larger for naive than for memory subsets. Sampling was restricted to blood, and TCR repertoires in tissues likely differ from the TCR repertoires found in blood. The small number of donors limited the genetic and exposure-history diversity represented. Higher generation probabilities were observed for clonotypes shared by all four sorted-subset donors than for non-shared clonotypes. Rarefaction of sorted-subset datasets indicated incomplete sequencing despite the large sequencing depth. Based on pairwise subsampling, the degree of clonotype sharing among donors was expected to be affected by sequencing depth.

Using the deep immunoSEQ assay, TCR CDR3 regions were amplified from genomic DNA by multiplex PCR. Extracted genomic DNA from each cell subset was distributed evenly across all wells of several immunoSEQ 96-well plates, and each plate was treated as a replicate. Each replicate PCR for sorted subsets received approximately 220 ng genomic DNA, equal to tens of thousands of T cell genomes. The purified libraries were quantified using a Qubit 3.0 fluorometer, sized with a Bioanalyzer 2100, and then quantified again using the KAPA Library Quantification kit. Each immunoSEQ 96-well plate was sequenced on its own single-read 150-cycle Illumina NextSeq 550 flow cell. The source study handled its data this way. Because the immunoSEQ output held only junctional sequences and lacked quality scores, the filtering could not match the filtering applied to full-length reads. To assign V/J genes and CDR3, sequences were annotated against IMGT germline references using PyIR, a Python wrapper for IgBLAST v1.9. Reads were removed for weak V/J assignments (E-value above 1e-6), missing CDR3, stop codons, out-of-frame junctions, or ambiguous translated residues. V3J clonotypes were defined by identical inferred V gene, J gene, and CDR3 amino acid sequence. Percentage overlap between repertoires was computed as shared unique clonotypes divided by the size of the smaller repertoire. Three approaches were used to assess repertoire richness: RTK rarefaction, the Chao1 estimator, and Recon v2.1 estimates of unobserved clonotypes. OLGA was used to compute generation probabilities for all TCRbeta clonotypes that the gDNA method yielded from a few donors. TCRdb took this table from immuneACCESS and kept in-frame rearrangements with V and J called. Such tables lack part of the clones; where checked against another copy, unresolved V genes explain under half of the gap, and the rest is unexplained. For V, J and clone size, that table is used; D and trimming come from the DNA. This sample gives 950,000 to 1,200,000 clones in total; approximately 77% of them show up just once. Clones ranked in the top ten supply almost 0.9% of the sample.

In the case of this clone: Its antigen remains undetermined. No per-base quality is available; no much larger clone lies one base away.

V and J lose 6 bases and 1 base, and a span of 19 bases separates them. Based on the germline V gene, the CDR1 and CDR2 sequences are MDHEN and SYDVKM. The CDR3 has 16 amino acids, counting the end cysteine and phenylalanine. Of the read, only the CDR3 DNA is kept; its 48 bases are in frame from base 1. The donors were healthy, HIV-negative adults who had no recently reported acute infections or vaccinations. All donors were Caucasian adults living in Nashville, Tennessee, USA. CD4+ T cells were enriched by magnetic negative selection; naive cells were then positively selected on CD45RA, and the negative fraction formed the memory subset. Blood was collected by leukapheresis, and PBMCs were isolated by Ficoll-Histopaque density gradient centrifugation and then cryopreserved in liquid nitrogen vapor phase. Analytical flow cytometry was used to check the purity and quantity of every magnetically sorted T cell population. Genomic DNA was isolated from each sorted fraction and quantified by UV absorbance on a Nanodrop 2000c.

Sample: memory CD4+ T cells from PBMCs. This specimen's cell subset or site label, interpreted: CD45RA-negative fraction. This clonotype was sampled from a man aged 18-30 years in good health. Some clones in this sample may be carry-over from other donors' samples. The sequence is built from TRBV28 and TRBJ2-7; the D call is tentative, TRBD1 or TRBD2, as each matches 5 bases. CDR3 loop: CASSRTGTRTSYEQYF. The nucleotides read TGTGCCAGCAGCCGGACCGGGACCAGGACATCCTACGAGCAGTACTTC. Here the CDR3 is joined to the reference TRBV28 and TRBJ2-7 genes, and the full variable domain is: DVKVTQSSRYLVKRTGEKVFLECVQDMDHENMFWYRQDPGLGLRLIYFSYDVKMKEKGDIPEGYSVSREKKERFSLILESASTNQTSMYLCASSRTGTRTSYEQYFGPGTRLTVT.